The 26 T cell receptor beta chains in this list originate from one sample, sequenced in a study of blood T cells in healthy people across ages. Using a J-beta primer mix together with a sample-barcoded 5' primer, a second PCR was run for about 6 to 12 cycles. TCRdb fed the 5' RACE reads into MiXCR, producing one record per CDR3 protein. The sample yields over 450,000 distinct CDR3 sequences, nearly 25% seen once. The same data also went into a second study, on T cells of mothers and their children.

The sequenced sample was blood. These receptors came from a boy younger than 18 in good health.

Here the CDR3 reads CASSFGQGWQETQYF. The CDR3 DNA sequence: TGTGCCAGCAGTTTTGGACAGGGGTGGCAAGAGACCCAGTACTTC. The gene calls are TRBV12-3 or TRBV12-4 and TRBJ2-5; 9 bases line up with TRBD1. The trim removed 3 bases at V and 2 bases at J, leaving 4 bases unmatched. The CDR3 is 15 residues long.

In this sample, this clonotype turned up many times. The chain has TRBV4-2 and TRBJ1-2; TRBD1 matches 9 bases. This CDR3 region has 14 residues. Germline lookup yields CDR1 LGHNA and CDR2 YNFKEQ. The trim removed 4 bases at V and 4 bases at J, leaving 4 bases unmatched. CDR3 DNA sequence: TGTGCCAGCAGCCCCCAGGGACAGGGCTATGGCTACACCTTC. It is translated as CASSPQGQGYGYTF.

The rearrangement joins TRBV6-1 to TRBJ1-3; 7 nucleotides align to TRBD1. The V segment lost 4 bases and the J segment 0 bases; nucleotides outside the gene matches: 3. Germline V CDR1 and CDR2: MNHNS, SASEGT. The CDR3 contains 15 residues. This CDR3 is CASSGRQGSGNTIYF. For the CDR3, the DNA is TGTGCCAGCAGTGGAAGACAGGGCTCTGGAAACACCATATATTTT.

This clonotype was seen more than once but under ten times. This rearrangement joins TRBV4-3 to TRBJ1-4, with TRBD1 as a possible D gene (5 bases). Per germline, CDR1 LGHNA and CDR2 YSLEER. V dropped 1 base and J dropped 8 bases, with 17 bases sitting between them. The CDR3 loop spans 16 amino acids. CDR3 DNA sequence: TGCGCCAGCAGCCAAGCTGCGAGCAGGGTAAGGGAAAAACTGTTTTTT. The encoded protein is CASSQAASRVREKLFF.

The chain is built from TRBV20-1 and TRBJ1-2; no firm D call. This CDR3 contains 11 residues. The ends were cut back, 2 bases at V and 8 bases at J, with 9 bases in the middle. Germline lookup yields CDR1 DFQATT and CDR2 SNEGSKA (reference sequence). The CDR3 is CSARSVAGYTF. CDR3 bases: TGCAGTGCTAGATCAGTCGCCGGCTACACCTTC.

This sequence joins TRBV20-1 and TRBJ2-6; D gene unclear. V dropped 0 bases and J dropped 0 bases, with 6 bases sitting between them. Per germline, CDR1 DFQATT and CDR2 SNEGSKA (reference sequence). The CDR3 runs 15 residues. The CDR3 sequence is CSARDVLSGANVLTF. The CDR3 bases are TGCAGTGCTAGAGATGTTCTCTCTGGGGCCAACGTCCTGACTTTC.

The V call is TRBV9, the J call TRBJ2-5, with D possibly matching TRBD2 (6 bases). Per the germline V gene, CDR1 is SGDLS and CDR2 is YYNGEE. This CDR3 spans 13 amino acids. V was trimmed by 5 bases and J by 4 bases, leaving 12 bases between them. CDR3 residues: CASSWRAGETQYF. The DNA for the CDR3 is TGTGCCAGCAGTTGGAGGGCGGGAGAGACCCAGTACTTC.

The CDR3 sequence is CSVVAGETQYF. In nucleotides, the CDR3 is TGCAGCGTTGTCGCGGGGGAGACCCAGTACTTC. This chain uses TRBV29-1 with TRBJ2-5; possible D gene TRBD2, 6 bases. This CDR3 has 11 amino acids. Trimming took 4 bases from V and 5 from J, leaving 8 bases between them. The germline gives CDR1 SQVTM, CDR2 ANQGSEA.

This clonotype was found a few times. V gene TRBV29-1 combines with J gene TRBJ2-1, with D perhaps assigned TRBD1 or TRBD2 (5 bases each). The J call is in doubt because the DNA end fits TRBJ2-5 better. Germline lookup yields CDR1 SQVTM and CDR2 ANQGSEA. CDR3 size: 14 residues. The CDR3 spells CSVESRESKETQYF. The CDR3 DNA reads TGCAGCGTCGAGAGCAGGGAGAGCAAAGAGACCCAGTACTTC.

This clonotype was detected only a few times. The V call is TRBV12-3 or TRBV12-4, the J call TRBJ1-1; TRBD1 might be the D (6 bases). V lost 5 bases, J lost 10 bases, and 17 bases lay in between. The CDR3 sequence is 13 residues long. The CDR3 spells CASSPDRPTRAFF. CDR3 DNA sequence: TGTGCCAGCAGTCCTGACAGGCCGACACGAGCTTTCTTT.

This clonotype was detected ten times or more. The chain recombines TRBV20-1 with TRBJ1-4; 7 bases fit TRBD1. Trimming cost V 2 bases and J 10 bases; bases outside gene matches: 7. The CDR3 has 13 residues. CDR1 is DFQATT and CDR2 is SNEGSKA in the germline V gene (reference sequence). CDR3 DNA sequence: TGCAGTGCTAGACTCGACAGGGTGGGAAAACTGTTTTTT. This encodes CSARLDRVGKLFF.

This chain links TRBV20-1 with TRBJ2-7; no reliable D call. The CDR3 runs to 13 residues. Per the germline V gene, CDR1 is DFQATT and CDR2 is SNEGSKA (reference sequence). V was clipped by 3 bases and J by 2 bases, with 11 bases between them. The CDR3 nucleotides are TGCAGTGCTAGTGAACAGCCAACCTACGAGCAGTACTTC. Translated, it gives CSASEQPTYEQYF.

The V gene is TRBV9, the J gene TRBJ2-7; the match to TRBD1 covers 8 bases. V gave up 3 bases and J gave up 3 bases; unmatched junction bases: 8. CDR1 is SGDLS and CDR2 is YYNGEE in the germline V gene. The CDR3 has 15 amino acids. The CDR3 loop reads CASSAGTGPNYEQYF. For the CDR3, the DNA is TGTGCCAGCAGCGCGGGGACAGGACCCAACTACGAGCAGTACTTC.

This chain links TRBV2 with TRBJ2-5, with 7 bases matching TRBD2. V dropped 1 base and J dropped 2; count of bases not matched to a gene: 10. The CDR3 is 17 residues long. Germline V gene lookup returns CDR1 SNHLY and CDR2 FYNNEI. CDR3 amino acids: CASSEGAWASGQETQYF. As DNA, the CDR3 is TGTGCCAGCAGTGAAGGGGCTTGGGCTAGCGGACAAGAGACCCAGTACTTC.

This clonotype was observed many times. Mismatch with germline at one junction end may stem from a read error. V and J are TRBV28 and TRBJ2-7; the match to TRBD1 covers 7 bases. Germline V gene lookup returns CDR1 MDHEN and CDR2 SYDVKM. This CDR3 is built from 13 residues. The CDR3 DNA sequence: TGTGCCAGCAGCCGGAATCTTGACAGGGCCCTATGTTTC. This translates into CASSRNLDRALCF. Variable domain in full (rest from reference TRBV28 and TRBJ2-7): DVKVTQSSRYLVKRTGEKVFLECVQDMDHENMFWYRQDPGLGLRLIYFSYDVKMKEKGDIPEGYSVSREKKERFSLILESASTNQTSMYLCASSRNLDRALCFGPGTRLTVT.

This clonotype has a count of ten or more. The gene calls are TRBV6-6 and TRBJ1-2; TRBD1 is a possible D gene (5 bases). Trimming cost V 3 bases and J 7 bases, with 24 bases left between them. The CDR3 is 17 residues long. Germline CDR1 is MNHNY and CDR2 is SVGAGI (reference sequence). The CDR3 nucleotides read TGTGCCAGCAGTTATCGGCGACTCTTCCAGGGCAGTCGTGGCTACACCTTC. Its translation is CASSYRRLFQGSRGYTF.

This clonotype has a handful of counts. V gene TRBV7-2 combines with J gene TRBJ1-2; no firm D call. The CDR3 loop spans 14 amino acids. CDR1 and CDR2 (germline): SGHTA, FQGNSA. Trimming removed 1 base from V and 1 base from J, with 7 bases in between. The CDR3 spells CASSLENYNYGYTF. The CDR3 bases are TGTGCCAGCAGCTTAGAGAATTATAACTATGGCTACACCTTC.

The V gene is TRBV14, the J gene TRBJ1-2, with no clear D. Deletions cut 0 bases from V and 8 bases from J, with 7 bases between. Germline V gives CDR1 SGHDN, CDR2 FVKESK. The CDR3 runs 12 residues. The CDR3 here is CASSQDEAGYTF. CDR3 DNA sequence: TGTGCCAGCAGCCAAGACGAGGCCGGCTACACCTTC.

The V call is TRBV10-3, the J call TRBJ2-4; a weak D match, TRBD1 (5 bases). Trimming pared 3 bases from V and 6 bases from J, leaving 15 bases between. This CDR3 region has 15 residues. Germline assignment: CDR1 ENHRY and CDR2 SYGVKD. The CDR3 nucleotides are TGTGCCATCAGTGATTGGATGACAGAAAGAAACATTCAGTACTTC. Its translation: CAISDWMTERNIQYF.

This clonotype appeared a single time. The chain has TRBV7-2 and TRBJ2-1, with D perhaps TRBD1 or TRBD2 (6 bases each). This CDR3 spans 15 amino acids. CDR1 and CDR2 (germline): SGHTA, FQGNSA. V was pared by 1 base and J by 7 bases, with 14 bases between. CDR3 region: CASSLEGQGRNEQFF. The CDR3 DNA reads TGTGCCAGCAGCTTAGAGGGCCAGGGGAGGAATGAGCAGTTCTTC. Looking up the rest from reference TRBV7-2 and TRBJ2-1 gives the full variable domain: GAGVSQSPSNKVTEKGKDVELRCDPISGHTALYWYRQSLGQGLEFLIYFQGNSAPDKSGLPSDRFSAERTGGSVSTLTIQRTQQEDSAVYLCASSLEGQGRNEQFFGPGTRLTVL.

The rearrangement uses TRBV6-5 and TRBJ2-2; 9 bases agree with TRBD1. The germline CDR1 and CDR2 sequences are MNHEY and SVGAGI. The CDR3 spans 16 residues. With V trimmed by 5 bases and J by 4 bases, 8 bases remained unmatched. The CDR3 sequence is CASSAAGQGFTGELFF. The DNA for the CDR3 is TGTGCCAGCAGTGCTGCGGGACAGGGTTTCACCGGGGAGCTGTTTTTT.

This clonotype was counted between two and nine times. The chain joins TRBV7-8 to TRBJ2-4; 7 bases line up with TRBD1. The CDR3 sequence is 16 residues long. V dropped 3 bases and J dropped 0; count of bases not matched to a gene: 5. Germline values: CDR1 SGHVS, CDR2 FQNEAQ. Here the CDR3 reads CASSFKDRVAKNIQYF. Written as DNA, the CDR3 is TGTGCCAGCAGCTTTAAAGACAGGGTAGCCAAAAACATTCAGTACTTC. Drawing the rest from reference TRBV7-8 and TRBJ2-4, the complete variable domain is GAGVSQSPRYKVAKRGQDVALRCDPISGHVSLFWYQQALGQGPEFLTYFQNEAQLDKSGLPSDRFFAERPEGSVSTLKIQRTQQEDSAVYLCASSFKDRVAKNIQYFGAGTRLSVL.

This rearrangement joins TRBV7-8 to TRBJ1-2; D is possibly TRBD1 (5 bases). V was cut by 6 bases and J by 8 bases, with 19 bases left in between. The CDR3 loop spans 14 amino acids. Germline V lookup: CDR1 SGHVS, CDR2 FQNEAQ. CDR3 bases: TGTGCCAGCAGTCTAACCGGGGGGGGGAAAGGCTACACCTTC. It is translated as CASSLTGGGKGYTF.

Many counts were recorded for this clonotype. The V call is TRBV6-2 or TRBV6-3, the J call TRBJ1-5; TRBD1 matches at 7 bases. Germline V CDR1 and CDR2: MNHEY, SVGEGT. The CDR3 loop spans 15 amino acids. V lost 2 bases, J lost 8 bases, and 9 bases stayed unmatched. This chain's CDR3 is CASSYPPDRAKPQHF. The CDR3 DNA reads as TGTGCCAGCAGTTACCCCCCTGACAGGGCGAAGCCCCAGCATTTT.

V is TRBV7-2 and J is TRBJ1-1; TRBD1 matches at 11 bases. This CDR3 is 17 amino acids long. J was trimmed by 1 base and V by 5 bases; bases with no gene match: 9. Per germline, CDR1 SGHTA and CDR2 FQGNSA. The CDR3 reads CASSLGYGTGGNTEAFF. The DNA of the CDR3 is TGTGCCAGCAGCCTAGGGTACGGGACAGGGGGGAACACTGAAGCTTTCTTT.

The V call is TRBV6-4, the J call TRBJ2-5; maybe TRBD2 (5 bases). The closer fit of TRBJ2-1 to the DNA end suggests the J call may be wrong. Germline loops: CDR1 MRHNA, CDR2 SNTAGT. The CDR3 is made up of 12 amino acids. The CDR3 sequence: CASRRVRNEQFF. CDR3 DNA sequence: TGTGCCAGCAGGAGGGTTCGAAATGAGCAGTTCTTC.